A selection of T cell receptor beta chains follows, all from one sample in a study of blood T cell repertoires in COVID-19. TCRdb's copy holds only in-frame clones and misses some; the assay was immunoSEQ multiplex PCR. The sample has about 190,000 clones; approximately 88% are singletons. The sequencing sample was made of peripheral blood. These TCRs come from a man aged 40-50 years with acute or convalescent COVID-19. Both conserved end residues are trimmed from each CDR3.

V,J,CDR3
TRBV5-6,TRBJ2-7,ASSLDTSYEQY
TRBV7-6,TRBJ2-1,ASSLDSLAGGYNEQF
TRBV2,TRBJ1-2,ASKSGTGYGYT
TRBV5-1,TRBJ1-1,ASSRGGYEAF
TRBV7-2,TRBJ2-1,ASSSSEGGGSAYNEQF
TRBV2,TRBJ1-1,ASSENRGYTEAF
TRBV6-5,TRBJ2-5,ASREFAQY
TRBV6-2/TRBV6-3,TRBJ1-1,ASSSRGRTNTEAF
TRBV30,TRBJ2-7,AWERTGYEQY
TRBV19,TRBJ1-1,ASRASPGGTEAF
TRBV20-1,TRBJ1-1,SAGRAEAF
TRBV6-1,TRBJ1-2,ASSEFPRGYT
TRBV2,TRBJ1-4,ASSKQGVANEKLF
TRBV21-1,TRBJ1-1,ASNNDKEAF
TRBV19,TRBJ2-1,ASSPTGLNEQF
TRBV10-2,TRBJ2-7,ASRTGTGVGKQY
TRBV4-1,TRBJ1-1,ASSQDRVNTEAF
TRBV24-1,TRBJ2-3,ATSQTLLGTDTQY
TRBV2,TRBJ2-7,ASSEVWQNSYEQY
TRBV7-2,TRBJ1-2,ASSLTGTLTGGYT
TRBV9,TRBJ1-3,ASSVSEGTGNTIY
TRBV4-2,TRBJ2-7,ASSQERSYEQY
TRBV2,TRBJ1-1,ASSEPGGNTEAF
TRBV27,TRBJ1-5,ASIVRQGAGQPQH
TRBV5-1,TRBJ1-3,ASSLGPGQGVPLSGNTIY
TRBV28,TRBJ2-1,AGQRGTEQF
TRBV28,TRBJ1-2,ASTSGTINYGYT
TRBV6-5,TRBJ1-2,ATQGQVRGYGYT
TRBV19,TRBJ1-5,ASHYGQGVSGNQPQH
TRBV7-2,TRBJ2-1,ASSLSPGGPGEQF
TRBV7-2,TRBJ1-4,ASTPQAGRTNEKLF
TRBV5-1,TRBJ2-2,ASSPQMGQTNTGELF
TRBV2,TRBJ1-3,ASSNGRASSGNTIY
TRBV7-2,TRBJ1-6,ASSLVIRGNSPLH
TRBV4-1,TRBJ2-1,ASSQDTGGETFNEQF
TRBV19,TRBJ1-5,ASSTRGDQPQH
TRBV7-9,TRBJ2-1,ASTGGTSGAYNEQF
TRBV11-2,TRBJ2-4,ASSSKTAGTGAAIQY
TRBV4-3,TRBJ1-2,ASSLDRNYGYT
TRBV6-5,TRBJ2-7,ASRNTGSYEQY
TRBV6-2/TRBV6-3,TRBJ2-7,ASSYLPGSGGIYEQY
TRBV11-2,TRBJ1-1,ASSPKRGTEAF
TRBV27,TRBJ2-7,ATAGSSYEQY
TRBV6-5,TRBJ1-1,ASRQGKITEAF
TRBV11-2,TRBJ2-5,ASSPGDRYQETQY
TRBV4-1,TRBJ1-2,ASSQGGQDYGYT
TRBV27,TRBJ1-6,ASSSLTGTGFNSPLH
TRBV3-1/TRBV3-2,TRBJ2-1,ASSQESGGSYNEQF
TRBV9,TRBJ2-1,ASSASLAGAYNEQF
TRBV5-1,TRBJ2-2,ASSLVSAGLTGELF
TRBV6-2/TRBV6-3,TRBJ1-5,ASSHRRGATGVSNQPQH
TRBV18,TRBJ1-2,ASSPRTGSNYGYT
TRBV5-4,TRBJ2-5,ASSLDGTSGVETQY
TRBV5-5,TRBJ1-5,ASTPGQGDNQPQH